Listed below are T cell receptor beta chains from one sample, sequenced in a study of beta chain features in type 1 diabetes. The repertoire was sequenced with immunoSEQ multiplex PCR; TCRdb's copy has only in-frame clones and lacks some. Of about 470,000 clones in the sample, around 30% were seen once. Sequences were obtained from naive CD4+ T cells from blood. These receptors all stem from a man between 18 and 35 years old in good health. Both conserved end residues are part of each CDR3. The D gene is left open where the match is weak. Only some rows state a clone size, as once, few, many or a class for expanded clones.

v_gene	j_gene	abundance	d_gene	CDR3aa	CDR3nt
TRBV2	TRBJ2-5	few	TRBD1	CASRRGTGLETQYF	TGTGCCAGCAGGCGGGGGACAGGGCTTGAGACCCAGTACTTC
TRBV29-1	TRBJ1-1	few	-	CSAGLNTEAFF	TGCAGCGCGGGGCTGAACACTGAAGCTTTCTTT
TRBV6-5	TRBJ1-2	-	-	CASNSGAGGYTF	TGTGCCAGCAATTCTGGGGCGGGTGGCTACACCTTC
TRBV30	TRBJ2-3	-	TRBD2	CAQAGIAGAPADTQYF	TGTGCCCAGGCCGGGATAGCGGGAGCTCCGGCAGATACGCAGTATTTT
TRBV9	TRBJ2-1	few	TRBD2	CASSPLEREFYEQFF	TGTGCCAGCAGCCCCCTTGAGCGGGAGTTCTATGAGCAGTTCTTC
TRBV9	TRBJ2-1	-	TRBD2	CASSSDVGRAGNEQFF	TGTGCCAGCAGCTCCGATGTCGGGAGGGCGGGGAATGAGCAGTTCTTC
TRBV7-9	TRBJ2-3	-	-	CASSSGLLGPTDTQYF	TGTGCCAGCAGCTCAGGACTCCTAGGGCCCACAGATACGCAGTATTTT
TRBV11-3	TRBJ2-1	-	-	CASSLRADEQFF	TGTGCCAGCAGCTTAAGAGCGGATGAGCAGTTCTTC
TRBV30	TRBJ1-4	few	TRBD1	CARRQGPNEKLFF	TGTGCCCGCCGACAGGGCCCTAATGAAAAACTGTTTTTT
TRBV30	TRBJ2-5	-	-	CAWRQGGETQYF	TGTGCCTGGAGACAGGGTGGAGAGACCCAGTACTTC
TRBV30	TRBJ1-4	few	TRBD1	CAWTPGQGINEKLFF	TGTGCCTGGACACCGGGACAGGGAATAAATGAAAAACTGTTTTTT
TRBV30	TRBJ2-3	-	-	CAWSVPPAGHTQYF	TGTGCCTGGAGTGTACCGCCGGCGGGACATACGCAGTATTTT
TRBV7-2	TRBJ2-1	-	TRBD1	CASSPDRAYNEQFF	TGTGCCAGCAGCCCGGACAGGGCCTACAATGAGCAGTTCTTC
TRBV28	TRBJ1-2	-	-	CASTDRQGRGYTF	TGTGCCAGCACCGATCGGCAGGGAAGGGGCTACACCTTC
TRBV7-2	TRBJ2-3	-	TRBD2	CASSWTSGITDTQYF	TGTGCCAGCAGCTGGACTAGCGGGATCACAGATACGCAGTATTTT
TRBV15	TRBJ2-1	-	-	CATSRLAGTVLRKGYNEQFF	TGTGCCACCAGCAGATTAGCCGGGACCGTACTAAGGAAGGGCTACAATGAGCAGTTCTTC
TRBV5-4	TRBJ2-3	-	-	CASSGDGKSSDTQYF	TGTGCCAGCAGCGGAGACGGGAAAAGTTCAGATACGCAGTATTTT
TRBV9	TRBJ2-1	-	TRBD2	CASSIRTSGVPTPDEQFF	TGTGCCAGCAGCATTCGGACTAGCGGGGTCCCTACTCCGGATGAGCAGTTCTTC
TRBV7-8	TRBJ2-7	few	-	CASSGRPSSSYEQYF	TGTGCCAGCAGCGGAAGACCGTCGAGCTCCTACGAGCAGTACTTC
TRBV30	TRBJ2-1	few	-	CAWSPRMDEQFF	TGTGCCTGGAGTCCTCGTATGGATGAGCAGTTCTTC
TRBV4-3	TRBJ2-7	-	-	CASSQDYRYEQYF	TGCGCCAGCAGCCAAGATTACAGATACGAGCAGTACTTC
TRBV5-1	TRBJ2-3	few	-	CASSLTRDTQYF	TGCGCCAGCAGCTTGACTAGAGATACGCAGTATTTT
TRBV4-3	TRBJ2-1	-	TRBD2	CASSEGLAGGLPYEQFF	TGCGCCAGCAGCGAAGGACTAGCGGGAGGCCTCCCATATGAGCAGTTCTTC
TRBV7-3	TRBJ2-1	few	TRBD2	CASSLLPTSSGSGNEQFF	TGTGCCAGCAGCTTACTCCCCACCTCTAGCGGGAGCGGGAATGAGCAGTTCTTC
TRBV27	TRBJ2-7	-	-	CARKTALGTYEQYF	TGTGCCCGCAAAACGGCACTCGGGACCTACGAGCAGTACTTC
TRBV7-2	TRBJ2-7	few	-	CASSLVDEQYF	TGTGCCAGCAGCTTGGTAGACGAGCAGTACTTC
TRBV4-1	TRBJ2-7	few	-	CASSQGRAYEQYF	TGCGCCAGCAGCCAAGGGCGGGCCTACGAGCAGTACTTC
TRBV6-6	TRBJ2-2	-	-	CASSARGIKGAGELFF	TGTGCCAGCAGTGCCCGGGGCATCAAGGGGGCCGGGGAGCTGTTTTTT
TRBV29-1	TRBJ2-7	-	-	CSVDSGGGYEQYF	TGCAGCGTTGATAGCGGAGGGGGCTACGAGCAGTACTTC
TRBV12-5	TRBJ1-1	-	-	CASGVNPGSTEAFF	TGTGCTAGTGGTGTCAATCCGGGCAGCACTGAAGCTTTCTTT
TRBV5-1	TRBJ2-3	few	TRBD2	CASSFASGTDTQYF	TGCGCCAGCAGCTTCGCTAGCGGTACAGATACGCAGTATTTT
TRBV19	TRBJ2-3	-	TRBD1	CASSIDQNRGQDTQYF	TGTGCCAGTAGTATAGACCAGAACAGGGGGCAAGATACGCAGTATTTT
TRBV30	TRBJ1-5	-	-	CAWSIDYNQPQHF	TGTGCCTGGAGTATCGATTACAATCAGCCCCAGCATTTT
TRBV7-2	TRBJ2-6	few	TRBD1	CASSSGQVNSGANVLTF	TGTGCCAGCAGCTCGGGACAGGTGAACTCTGGGGCCAACGTCCTGACTTTC
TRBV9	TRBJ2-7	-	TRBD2	CASSPGGTESYEQYF	TGTGCCAGCAGCCCGGGGGGAACTGAATCCTACGAGCAGTACTTC
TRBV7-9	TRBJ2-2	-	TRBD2	CASSFGLASTGELFF	TGTGCCAGCAGCTTCGGACTAGCGAGCACCGGGGAGCTGTTTTTT
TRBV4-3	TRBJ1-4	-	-	CASKGIGEKLFF	TGCGCCAGCAAGGGCATCGGTGAAAAACTGTTTTTT
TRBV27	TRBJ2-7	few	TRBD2	CASRTSGNHEQYF	TGTGCCAGCAGGACTAGCGGGAACCACGAGCAGTACTTC
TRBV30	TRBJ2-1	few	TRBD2	CAWSSSREGEQFF	TGTGCCTGGAGTTCCTCGCGGGAGGGTGAGCAGTTCTTC